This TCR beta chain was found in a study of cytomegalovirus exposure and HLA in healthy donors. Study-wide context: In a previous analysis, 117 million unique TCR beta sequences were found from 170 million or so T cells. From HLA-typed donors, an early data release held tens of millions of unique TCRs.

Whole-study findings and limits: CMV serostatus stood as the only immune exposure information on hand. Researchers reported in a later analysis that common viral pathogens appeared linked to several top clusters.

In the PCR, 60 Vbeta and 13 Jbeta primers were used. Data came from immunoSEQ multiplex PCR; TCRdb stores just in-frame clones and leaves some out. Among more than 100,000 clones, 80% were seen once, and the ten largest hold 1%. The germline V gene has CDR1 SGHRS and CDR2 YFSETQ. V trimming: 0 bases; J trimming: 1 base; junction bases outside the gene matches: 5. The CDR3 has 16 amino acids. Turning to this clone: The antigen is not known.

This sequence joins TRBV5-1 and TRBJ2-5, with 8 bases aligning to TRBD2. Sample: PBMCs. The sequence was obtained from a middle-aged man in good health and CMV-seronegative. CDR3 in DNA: TGCGCCAGCAGCTTGGATGCCGGGGGGGGCCAAGAGACCCAGTACTTC. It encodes CASSLDAGGGQETQYF. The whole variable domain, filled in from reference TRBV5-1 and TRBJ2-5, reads KAGVTQTPRYLIKTRGQQVTLSCSPISGHRSVSWYQQTPGQGLQFLFEYFSETQRNKGNFPGRFSGRQFSNSRSEMNVSTLELGDSALYLCASSLDAGGGQETQYFGPGTRLLVL.